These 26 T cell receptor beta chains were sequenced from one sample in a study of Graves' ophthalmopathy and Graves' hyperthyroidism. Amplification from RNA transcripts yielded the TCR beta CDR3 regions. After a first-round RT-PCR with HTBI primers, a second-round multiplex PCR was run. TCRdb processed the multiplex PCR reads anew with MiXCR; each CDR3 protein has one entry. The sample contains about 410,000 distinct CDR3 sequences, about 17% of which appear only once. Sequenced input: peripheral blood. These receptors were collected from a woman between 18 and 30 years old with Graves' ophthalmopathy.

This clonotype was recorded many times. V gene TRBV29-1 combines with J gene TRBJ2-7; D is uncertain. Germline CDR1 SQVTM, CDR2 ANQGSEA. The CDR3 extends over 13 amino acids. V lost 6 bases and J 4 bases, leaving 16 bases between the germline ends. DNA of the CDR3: TGCAGCGTGGGCACCCCCCCAACTTACGAGCAGTACTTC. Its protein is CSVGTPPTYEQYF.

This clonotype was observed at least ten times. The CDR3 is CASSYSYRHEAFF. DNA for the CDR3: TGTGCCAGCAGTTACTCGTACAGACATGAAGCTTTCTTT. The rearrangement links TRBV6-5 to TRBJ1-1; D remains ambiguous. CDR1 is MNHEY, CDR2 SVGAGI, per germline. This CDR3 is 13 amino acids long. With 0 bases removed from V and 7 bases from J, the gap between germline ends came to 9 bases.

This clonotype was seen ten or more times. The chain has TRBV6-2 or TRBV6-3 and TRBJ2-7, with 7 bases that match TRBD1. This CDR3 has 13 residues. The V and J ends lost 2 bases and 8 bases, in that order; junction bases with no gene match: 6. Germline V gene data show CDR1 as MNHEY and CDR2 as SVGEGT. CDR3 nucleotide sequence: TGTGCCAGCAGTTACGATGGGACAGCTAAGCAGTACTTC. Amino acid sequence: CASSYDGTAKQYF.

CDR3 sequence: CASSVSGQNTGELFF. The CDR3 DNA reads as TGTGCCAGCAGCGTTTCCGGACAAAACACCGGGGAGCTGTTTTTT. V is TRBV9 and J is TRBJ2-2; D might be TRBD1 (5 bases). Germline assignment: CDR1 SGDLS and CDR2 YYNGEE. CDR3 length: 15 amino acids. Trimming took 2 bases from V and 2 from J, leaving 10 bases between them.

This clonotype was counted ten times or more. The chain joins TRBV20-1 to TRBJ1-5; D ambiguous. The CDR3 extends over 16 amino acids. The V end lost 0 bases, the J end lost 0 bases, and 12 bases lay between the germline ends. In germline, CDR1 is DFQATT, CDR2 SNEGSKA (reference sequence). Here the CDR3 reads CSARDGTRFSNQPQHF. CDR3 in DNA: TGCAGTGCTAGAGATGGCACGCGTTTTAGCAATCAGCCCCAGCATTTT.

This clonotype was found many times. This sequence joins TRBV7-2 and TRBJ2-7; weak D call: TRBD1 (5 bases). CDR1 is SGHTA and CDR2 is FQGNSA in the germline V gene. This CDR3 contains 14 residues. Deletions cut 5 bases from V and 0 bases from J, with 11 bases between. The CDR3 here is CASSPRQTSYEQYF. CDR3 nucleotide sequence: TGTGCCAGCAGCCCTAGACAGACCTCCTACGAGCAGTACTTC.

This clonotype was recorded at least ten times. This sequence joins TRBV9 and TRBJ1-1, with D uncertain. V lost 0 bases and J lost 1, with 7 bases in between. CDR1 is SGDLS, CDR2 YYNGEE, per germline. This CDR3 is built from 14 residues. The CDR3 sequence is CASSVARKNTEAFF. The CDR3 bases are TGTGCCAGCAGCGTAGCTAGGAAGAACACTGAAGCTTTCTTT.

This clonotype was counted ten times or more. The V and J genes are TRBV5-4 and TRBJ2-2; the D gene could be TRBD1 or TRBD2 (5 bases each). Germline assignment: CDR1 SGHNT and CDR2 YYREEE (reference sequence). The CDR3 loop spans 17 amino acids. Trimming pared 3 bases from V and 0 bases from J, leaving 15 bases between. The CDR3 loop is CASSSRVQGANTGELFF. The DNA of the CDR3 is TGTGCCAGCAGCTCTCGGGTCCAGGGAGCGAACACCGGGGAGCTGTTTTTT. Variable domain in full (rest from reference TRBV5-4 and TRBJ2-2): ETGVTQSPTHLIKTRGQQVTLRCSSQSGHNTVSWYQQALGQGPQFIFQYYREEENGRGNFPPRFSGLQFPNYSSELNVNALELDDSALYLCASSSRVQGANTGELFFGEGSRLTVL.

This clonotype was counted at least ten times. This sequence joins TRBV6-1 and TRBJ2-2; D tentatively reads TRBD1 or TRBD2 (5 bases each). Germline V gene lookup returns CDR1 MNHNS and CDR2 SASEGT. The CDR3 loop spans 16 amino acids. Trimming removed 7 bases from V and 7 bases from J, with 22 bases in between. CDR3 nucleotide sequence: TGTGCCAGCAAAATGAGAGGGGTTGGGTCAGGCGGGGAGCTGTTTTTT. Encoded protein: CASKMRGVGSGGELFF.

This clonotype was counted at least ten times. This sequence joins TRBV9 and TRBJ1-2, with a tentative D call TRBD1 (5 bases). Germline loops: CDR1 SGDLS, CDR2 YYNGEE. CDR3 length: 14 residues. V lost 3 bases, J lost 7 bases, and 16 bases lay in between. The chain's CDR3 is CASSARRDFSGYTF. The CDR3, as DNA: TGTGCCAGCAGCGCCCGTAGGGACTTTAGTGGCTACACCTTC.

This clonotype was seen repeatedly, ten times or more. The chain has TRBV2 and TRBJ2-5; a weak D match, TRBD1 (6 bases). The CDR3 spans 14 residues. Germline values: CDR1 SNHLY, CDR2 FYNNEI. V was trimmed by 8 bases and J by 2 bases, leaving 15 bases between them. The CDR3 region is CASDSRTEQETQYF. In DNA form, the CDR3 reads TGTGCCAGCGATTCCCGGACAGAACAAGAGACCCAGTACTTC.

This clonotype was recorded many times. CDR3 in DNA: TGTGCCAGCAGTTACTCGCCCAAGTCGGGGGAGCTGTTTTTT. Protein: CASSYSPKSGELFF. V is TRBV6-5 and J is TRBJ2-2; D call uncertain. The CDR3 spans 14 residues. Germline V gives CDR1 MNHEY, CDR2 SVGAGI. V lost 0 bases and J 8 bases, leaving 10 bases between the germline ends.

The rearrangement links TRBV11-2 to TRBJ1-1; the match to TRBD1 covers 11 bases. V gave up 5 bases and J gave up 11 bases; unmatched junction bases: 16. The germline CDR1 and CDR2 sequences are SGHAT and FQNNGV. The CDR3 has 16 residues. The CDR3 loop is CASSTRTGGKVSIAFF. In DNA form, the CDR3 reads TGTGCCAGCAGCACCCGGACAGGGGGCAAGGTTTCGATTGCTTTCTTT.

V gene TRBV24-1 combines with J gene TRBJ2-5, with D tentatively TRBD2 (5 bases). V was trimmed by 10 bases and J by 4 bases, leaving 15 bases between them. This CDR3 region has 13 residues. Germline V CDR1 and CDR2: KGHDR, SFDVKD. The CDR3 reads CATSHGRGETQYF. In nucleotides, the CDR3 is TGTGCCACTTCACACGGTCGGGGAGAGACCCAGTACTTC.

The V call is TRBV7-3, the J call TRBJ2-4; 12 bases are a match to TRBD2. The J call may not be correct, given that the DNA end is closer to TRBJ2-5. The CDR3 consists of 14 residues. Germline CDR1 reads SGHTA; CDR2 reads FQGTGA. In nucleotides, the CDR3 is TGTGCCAGCAGCCAAGGACTAGCGGGGGAGACCCAGTACTTC. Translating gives CASSQGLAGETQYF.

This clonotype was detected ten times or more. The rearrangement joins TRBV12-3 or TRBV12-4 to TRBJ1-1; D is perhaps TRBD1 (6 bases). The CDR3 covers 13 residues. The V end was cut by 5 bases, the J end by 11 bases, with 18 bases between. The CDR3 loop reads CASSTTGRVMAFF. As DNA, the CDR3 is TGTGCCAGCAGTACCACAGGGCGGGTGATGGCTTTCTTT.

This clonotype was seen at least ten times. The chain's CDR3 is CASSSKVATEAFF. In DNA form, the CDR3 reads TGTGCCAGCAGTTCCAAAGTCGCCACTGAAGCTTTCTTT. The V and J genes are TRBV12-3 or TRBV12-4 and TRBJ1-1; D not resolved. The CDR3 contains 13 residues. Trimming left V 4 bases short and J 4 bases short, with 10 bases between.

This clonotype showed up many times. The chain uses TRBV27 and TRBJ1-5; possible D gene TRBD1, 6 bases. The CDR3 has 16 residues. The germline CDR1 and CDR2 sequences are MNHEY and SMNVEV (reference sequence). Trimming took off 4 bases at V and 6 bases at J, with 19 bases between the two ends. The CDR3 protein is CASSSLTGLKGQPQHF. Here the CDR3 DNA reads TGTGCCAGCAGTTCTTTAACAGGGCTGAAAGGTCAGCCCCAGCATTTT.

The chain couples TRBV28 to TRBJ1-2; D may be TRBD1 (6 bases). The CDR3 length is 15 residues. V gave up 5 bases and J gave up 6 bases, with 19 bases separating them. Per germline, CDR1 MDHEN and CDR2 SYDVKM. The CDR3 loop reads CASSPEGVKLDGYTF. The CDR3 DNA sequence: TGTGCCAGCAGTCCGGAGGGGGTAAAGCTTGATGGCTACACCTTC.

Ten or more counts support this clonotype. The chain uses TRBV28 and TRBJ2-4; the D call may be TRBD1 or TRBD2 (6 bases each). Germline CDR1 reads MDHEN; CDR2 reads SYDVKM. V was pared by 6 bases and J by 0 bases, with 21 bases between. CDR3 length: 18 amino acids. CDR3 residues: CASSHLVLGGTAKNIQYF. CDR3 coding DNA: TGTGCCAGCAGCCACCTAGTTCTAGGGGGGACAGCCAAAAACATTCAGTACTTC.

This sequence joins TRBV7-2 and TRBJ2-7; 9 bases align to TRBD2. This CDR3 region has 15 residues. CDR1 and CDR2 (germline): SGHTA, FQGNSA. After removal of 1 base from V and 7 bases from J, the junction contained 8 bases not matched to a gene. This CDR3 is CASSLVAGGVWEQYF. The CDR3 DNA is TGTGCCAGCAGCTTAGTTGCGGGAGGGGTCTGGGAGCAGTACTTC. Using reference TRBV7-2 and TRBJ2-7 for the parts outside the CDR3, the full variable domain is GAGVSQSPSNKVTEKGKDVELRCDPISGHTALYWYRQSLGQGLEFLIYFQGNSAPDKSGLPSDRFSAERTGGSVSTLTIQRTQQEDSAVYLCASSLVAGGVWEQYFGPGTRLTVT.

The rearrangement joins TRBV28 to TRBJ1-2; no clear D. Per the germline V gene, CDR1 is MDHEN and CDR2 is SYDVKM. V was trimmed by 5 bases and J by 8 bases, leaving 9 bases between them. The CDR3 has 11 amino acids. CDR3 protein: CASSAQEGYTF. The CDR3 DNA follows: TGTGCCAGCAGTGCCCAGGAAGGCTACACCTTC.

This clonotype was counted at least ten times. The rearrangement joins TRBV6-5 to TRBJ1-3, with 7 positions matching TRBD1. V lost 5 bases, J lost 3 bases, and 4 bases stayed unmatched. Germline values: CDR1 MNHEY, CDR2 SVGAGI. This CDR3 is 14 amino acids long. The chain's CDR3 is CASSTGTDGNTIYF. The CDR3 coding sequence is TGTGCCAGCAGTACCGGGACAGATGGAAACACCATATATTTT.

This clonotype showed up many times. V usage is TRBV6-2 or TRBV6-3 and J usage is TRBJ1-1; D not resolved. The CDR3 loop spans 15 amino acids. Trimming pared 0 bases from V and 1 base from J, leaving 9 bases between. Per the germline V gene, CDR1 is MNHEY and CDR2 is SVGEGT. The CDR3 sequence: CASSYSRGRNTEAFF. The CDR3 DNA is TGTGCCAGCAGTTACTCTAGAGGGAGGAACACTGAAGCTTTCTTT.

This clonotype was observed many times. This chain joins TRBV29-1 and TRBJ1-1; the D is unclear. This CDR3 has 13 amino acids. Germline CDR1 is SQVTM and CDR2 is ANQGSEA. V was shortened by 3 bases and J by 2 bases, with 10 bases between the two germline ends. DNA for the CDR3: TGCAGCGTTGAGGTTGCGAGAAACACTGAAGCTTTCTTT. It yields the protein CSVEVARNTEAFF.

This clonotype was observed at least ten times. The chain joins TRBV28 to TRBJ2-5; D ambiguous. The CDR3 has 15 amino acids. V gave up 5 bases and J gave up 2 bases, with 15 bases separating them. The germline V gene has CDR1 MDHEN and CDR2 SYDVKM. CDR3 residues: CASSRLAAIQETQYF. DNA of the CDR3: TGTGCCAGCAGTCGCTTGGCGGCGATTCAAGAGACCCAGTACTTC.